This TCR beta chain was identified in a study of vaccination and CD4 T cells after COVID-19. The wider study: Collection of post-vaccine samples followed dose two by a median approximately 76 days, spanning a range of 14 to 241. Overlapping spike peptides of SARS-CoV-2, HCoV-NL63, HCoV-OC43 and HCoV-229E were used, and cells were stimulated with them.

This clonotype was seen only once. Its target is not known. The assay that was used to sequence DNA from cultured CD4+ T cells was the Oncomine TCR Beta short-read assay. TCRdb called the PCR reads again in MiXCR, with one record for every CDR3 protein. The sample lists more than 15,000 distinct CDR3 sequences; around 44% were seen once. Germline V CDR1 and CDR2: SGHTA, FQGNSA. The CDR3 runs 13 residues. V was shortened by 5 bases and J by 2 bases, with 10 bases between the two germline ends. The treatment here: roughly 10-day PBMC culture with coronavirus spike peptide pools or control peptides (ViraFEST assay). Each well received fewer than 2.5 million PBMCs, cultured with around 10 IU/ml IL-2 and approximately 10 ug/ml peptide pools.

The sequence came from a human donor who had recovered from COVID-19. The J gene is TRBJ2-7, the V gene TRBV7-2, with D unresolved. Sequenced input: CD4+ T cells from blood, cultured in vitro. The CDR3 nucleotides are TGTGCCAGCAGCAGGAGTTTCACCTACGAGCAGTACTTC. Translated: CASSRSFTYEQYF.